This note documents a single TCR beta chain sequence. This specimen belongs to a study of metastatic and nonmetastatic thyroid tumors. TCRdb re-called the PCR reads via MiXCR. The sample carries under 45,000 clones, around 17% recorded once. Prior to thyroid surgery, none of the patients had received any treatment. Trimming left V 6 bases short and J 4 bases short, with 18 bases between. Germline V gives CDR1 ENHRY, CDR2 SYGVKD. CDR3 size: 15 residues. This chain uses TRBV10-3 with TRBJ1-1; no firm D call. Sequenced input: tumor tissue. This sequence was found in a female donor with papillary thyroid cancer or a benign thyroid nodule (not recorded which). Some clones in this sample may be carry-over from other donors' samples. CDR3 bases: TGTGCCATCAGGGGCATCGAGGGCTCGAGCACTGAAGCTTTCTTT. Protein sequence: CAIRGIEGSSTEAFF.